Each of the 22 T cell receptor beta chains below was sequenced from the same sample in a study of blood T cell repertoires in COVID-19. TCRdb keeps only in-frame clones here, not all; method: immunoSEQ multiplex PCR. Of 200,000 to 250,000 clones in the sample, approximately 86% were seen once. The material sequenced was PBMCs or T cells enriched from blood (not recorded which). The origin of the receptors is a woman between 45 and 60 years old with acute COVID-19.

The chain recombines TRBV5-6 with TRBJ2-2; D might be TRBD2 (5 bases). CDR1 and CDR2 from the germline V gene are SGHDT and YYEEEE. The V end was cut by 3 bases, the J end by 0 bases, with 12 bases between. There are 16 residues in the CDR3. The CDR3 DNA reads as TGTGCCAGCAGCTCGTTTACGGGGACGAACACCGGGGAGCTGTTTTTT. Translated, it gives CASSSFTGTNTGELFF.

V usage is TRBV27 and J usage is TRBJ2-7; a possible D gene is TRBD2 (5 bases). Looked up from germline, CDR1 is MNHEY and CDR2 is SMNVEV (reference sequence). Trimming shortened V by 5 bases and J by 3 bases, and 8 bases separated the two germline ends. This CDR3 has 12 amino acids. The CDR3 protein is CASSRAGYEQYF. CDR3 nucleotides: TGTGCCAGCAGTAGGGCGGGCTACGAGCAGTACTTC.

The V and J genes are TRBV7-9 and TRBJ2-2, with 9 nucleotides matching TRBD1. V trimming: 5 bases; J trimming: 1 base; junction bases outside the gene matches: 5. Germline V gene lookup returns CDR1 SEHNR and CDR2 FQNEAQ (reference sequence). This CDR3 contains 16 residues. Here the CDR3 reads CASSQPGQGNTGELFF. The DNA of the CDR3 is TGTGCCAGCAGCCAACCGGGACAGGGGAACACCGGGGAGCTGTTTTTT.

J is TRBJ2-3 and V is TRBV29-1; D is unclear. Trimming left V 5 bases short and J 0 bases short, with 6 bases between. This CDR3 is 12 amino acids long. CDR1 is SQVTM and CDR2 is ANQGSEA in the germline V gene. As DNA, the CDR3 is TGCAGCGTTCCGGAGAGCACAGATACGCAGTATTTT. The encoded protein is CSVPESTDTQYF.

This rearrangement joins TRBV7-9 to TRBJ2-5, with TRBD2 as a possible D gene (7 bases). Trimming shortened V by 7 bases and J by 4 bases, and 16 bases separated the two germline ends. Germline V gene sequence: CDR1 SEHNR, CDR2 FQNEAQ (reference sequence). The CDR3 spans 14 residues. In DNA form, the CDR3 reads TGTGCCAGCACCAGGGGAGGGGGGGCAGAGACCCAGTACTTC. It yields the protein CASTRGGGAETQYF.

This clone was seen just once. J is TRBJ1-2 and V is TRBV5-4, with D uncertain. The CDR3 is 15 residues long. The germline V gene has CDR1 SGHNT and CDR2 YYREEE (reference sequence). V lost 4 bases and J 2 bases, leaving 15 bases between the germline ends. Written as DNA, the CDR3 is TGTGCCAGCAGCCCGGGAGGCAGAGGGAACTATGGCTACACCTTC. Its protein is CASSPGGRGNYGYTF.

This rearrangement joins TRBV25-1 to TRBJ2-1; no clear D gene. From germline, CDR1 is MGHDK and CDR2 SYGVNS. Trimming left V 1 base short and J 0 bases short, with 7 bases between. The CDR3 is 15 amino acids. CDR3 nucleotides: TGTGCCAGCAGTGAATCCCTAGGCTCCTACAATGAGCAGTTCTTC. As protein: CASSESLGSYNEQFF. Combining the CDR3 with reference TRBV25-1 and TRBJ2-1 gives the whole variable domain EADIYQTPRYLVIGTGKKITLECSQTMGHDKMYWYQQDPGMELHLIHYSYGVNSTEKGDLSSESTVSRIRTEHFPLTLESARPSHTSQYLCASSESLGSYNEQFFGPGTRLTVL.

The chain has TRBV18 and TRBJ1-2, with a possible D match to TRBD1 (5 bases). Germline V lookup: CDR1 KGHSH, CDR2 LQKENI. There are 13 residues in the CDR3. V was pared by 2 bases and J by 7 bases, with 11 bases between. The CDR3 DNA reads as TGTGCCAGCTCACCATGGGACTCTGGTGGCTACACCTTC. It encodes CASSPWDSGGYTF.

In its sample, this clone was seen once. This chain joins TRBV19 and TRBJ2-3; TRBD2 agrees at 7 bases. The V gene's germline CDR1 is LNHDA and CDR2 SQIVND (reference sequence). Losses at the gene ends were 3 bases for V and 0 bases for J; bases not matched to a gene: 12. This CDR3 has 18 amino acids. CDR3 bases: TGTGCCAGTAGTATTAGCCCGACTAGCACCACTAGCACAGATACGCAGTATTTT. Translating gives CASSISPTSTTSTDTQYF.

The rearrangement uses TRBV3-1 (or the pseudogene TRBV3-2) and TRBJ2-1, with 14 bases identical to TRBD2. Germline-derived CDR1 and CDR2 are LGHDT and YNNKEL (reference sequence). The V gene end was trimmed by 6 bases and the J gene end by 2 bases; junction bases not matched to a gene: 3. The CDR3 is made up of 16 amino acids. The CDR3 DNA reads as TGTGCCAGCAGACTGACTAGCGGGAGGGCCTACAATGAGCAGTTCTTC. It translates to CASRLTSGRAYNEQFF.

This sequence joins TRBV28 and TRBJ1-3, with D unresolved. This CDR3 contains 14 residues. CDR1 is MDHEN and CDR2 is SYDVKM in the germline V gene. With 3 bases removed from V and 4 bases from J, the gap between germline ends came to 10 bases. The CDR3 sequence: CASSFEGTGNTIYF. For the CDR3, the DNA is TGTGCCAGCAGTTTTGAGGGAACCGGAAACACCATATATTTT.

This clone has only one observation. The genes are TRBV28 and TRBJ2-7; D ambiguous. The germline gives CDR1 MDHEN, CDR2 SYDVKM. Trimming cost V 6 bases and J 2 bases, with 8 bases left between them. CDR3 length equals 12 residues. The CDR3 DNA reads TGTGCCAGCAGATCTCACACCTACGAGCAGTACTTC. Protein product: CASRSHTYEQYF. Full variable domain (remainder filled in from reference TRBV28 and TRBJ2-7): DVKVTQSSRYLVKRTGEKVFLECVQDMDHENMFWYRQDPGLGLRLIYFSYDVKMKEKGDIPEGYSVSREKKERFSLILESASTNQTSMYLCASRSHTYEQYFGPGTRLTVT.

This chain uses TRBV6-4 with TRBJ2-1; D remains ambiguous. The CDR3 is 14 amino acids. Trimming cost V 6 bases and J 8 bases, with 17 bases left between them. The germline CDR1 and CDR2 sequences are MRHNA and SNTAGT. CDR3 residues: CASSSEIRSDEQFF. The CDR3 region has the DNA TGTGCCAGCAGCTCGGAGATTAGGAGCGATGAGCAGTTCTTC.

The chain carries TRBV2 and TRBJ2-7; possible D gene TRBD1, 6 bases. This CDR3 has 15 amino acids. Trimming shortened V by 4 bases and J by 0 bases, and 13 bases separated the two germline ends. Germline assignment: CDR1 SNHLY and CDR2 FYNNEI. The CDR3 DNA sequence: TGTGCCAGCAGTGTAGGGACACCACTCTCCTACGAGCAGTACTTC. This encodes CASSVGTPLSYEQYF.

This sequence joins TRBV6-6 and TRBJ1-2, with D hard to call. V gave up 5 bases and J gave up 6 bases, with 25 bases separating them. The CDR3 has 17 residues. In germline, CDR1 is MNHNY, CDR2 SVGAGI (reference sequence). The CDR3 is CASSPLGGPIDAHGYTF. The CDR3 DNA reads TGTGCCAGCAGTCCCCTGGGCGGGCCTATAGACGCCCATGGCTACACCTTC.

This chain links TRBV18 with TRBJ1-2; perhaps TRBD1 as D (6 bases). Trimming left V 8 bases short and J 2 bases short, with 18 bases between. The CDR3 sequence is 15 residues long. CDR1 and CDR2 from the germline V gene are KGHSH and LQKENI. CDR3 protein: CASRLPGQGNYGYTF. The CDR3 DNA reads as TGTGCCAGCCGATTACCGGGACAAGGAAACTATGGCTACACCTTC. Filled out from reference TRBV18 and TRBJ1-2, the complete variable domain reads NAGVMQNPRHLVRRRGQEARLRCSPMKGHSHVYWYRQLPEEGLKFMVYLQKENIIDESGMPKERFSAEFPKEGPSILRIQQVVRGDSAAYFCASRLPGQGNYGYTFGSGTRLTVV.

The chain has TRBV5-4 and TRBJ2-7, with D perhaps TRBD2 (5 bases). This CDR3 contains 12 residues. Germline V gives CDR1 SGHNT, CDR2 YYREEE (reference sequence). V was pared by 3 bases and J by 6 bases, with 10 bases between. The CDR3 region has the DNA TGTGCCAGCAGCTCCCCTGGAGGCGAGCAGTACTTC. It is translated as CASSSPGGEQYF. The entire variable domain, with the rest obtained from reference TRBV5-4 and TRBJ2-7, is as follows: ETGVTQSPTHLIKTRGQQVTLRCSSQSGHNTVSWYQQALGQGPQFIFQYYREEENGRGNFPPRFSGLQFPNYSSELNVNALELDDSALYLCASSSPGGEQYFGPGTRLTVT.

This clone was counted once. The rearrangement joins TRBV30 to TRBJ2-6; possibly TRBD2 for D (5 bases). V lost 4 bases and J 4 bases, leaving 17 bases between the germline ends. Per the germline V gene, CDR1 is GTSNPN and CDR2 is SVGIG (reference sequence). The CDR3 is 16 amino acids. The CDR3 nucleotides read TGTGCCTGGAAACTGAGGGTCCCTCTCGGGGCCAACGTCCTGACTTTC. Translating it yields CAWKLRVPLGANVLTF.

The CDR3 loop reads CASSQATGDRNYEQYF. CDR3 nucleotides: TGTGCCAGCAGCCAAGCGACGGGAGATCGCAACTACGAGCAGTACTTC. The chain carries TRBV4-2 and TRBJ2-7; a possible D gene is TRBD2 (6 bases). CDR3 size: 16 residues. V was clipped by 1 base and J by 3 bases, with 16 bases between them. Germline CDR1 LGHNA, CDR2 YNFKEQ.

The V gene is TRBV3-1 (or the pseudogene TRBV3-2), the J gene TRBJ2-2; 9 bases fit TRBD2. The germline V gene encodes CDR1 LGHDT and CDR2 YNNKEL (reference sequence). CDR3 size: 16 residues. Unmatched junction bases numbered 3, after V lost 4 bases and J lost 0 bases. The CDR3 bases are TGTGCCAGCAGCCCCTGGACTAGCGCGAACACCGGGGAGCTGTTTTTT. Protein sequence: CASSPWTSANTGELFF.

V usage is TRBV9 and J usage is TRBJ2-2; no firm D call. From germline, CDR1 is SGDLS and CDR2 YYNGEE. The CDR3 consists of 16 residues. The germline V and J ends were trimmed by 0 bases and 1 base, with 10 bases remaining between them. CDR3 nucleotide sequence: TGTGCCAGCAGCGTAGGGTCAGAACGGAACACCGGGGAGCTGTTTTTT. Translation: CASSVGSERNTGELFF.

The rearrangement uses TRBV11-2 and TRBJ2-2; D call uncertain. The CDR3 contains 12 residues. Trimming took 1 base from V and 9 from J, leaving 6 bases between them. Germline assignment: CDR1 SGHAT and CDR2 FQNNGV. The CDR3 sequence is CASSLVNWELFF. The CDR3 DNA sequence: TGTGCCAGCAGCTTAGTTAACTGGGAGCTGTTTTTT. Full variable domain (rest looked up from reference TRBV11-2 and TRBJ2-2): EAGVAQSPRYKIIEKRQSVAFWCNPISGHATLYWYQQILGQGPKLLIQFQNNGVVDDSQLPKDRFSAERLKGVDSTLKIQPAKLEDSAVYLCASSLVNWELFFGEGSRLTVL.